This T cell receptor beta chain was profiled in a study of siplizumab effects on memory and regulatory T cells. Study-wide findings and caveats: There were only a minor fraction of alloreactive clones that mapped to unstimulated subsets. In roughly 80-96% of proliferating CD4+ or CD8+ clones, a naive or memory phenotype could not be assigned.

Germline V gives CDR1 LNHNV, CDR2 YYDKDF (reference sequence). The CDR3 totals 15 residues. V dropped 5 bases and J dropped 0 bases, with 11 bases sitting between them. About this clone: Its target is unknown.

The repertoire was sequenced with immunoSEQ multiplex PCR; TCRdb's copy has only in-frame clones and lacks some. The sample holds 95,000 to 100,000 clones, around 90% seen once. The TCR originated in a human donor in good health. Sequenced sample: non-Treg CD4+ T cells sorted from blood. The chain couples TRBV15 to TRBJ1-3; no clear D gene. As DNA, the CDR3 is TGTGCCACCAGCTCATACGAAACCTCTGGAAACACCATATATTTT. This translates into CATSSYETSGNTIYF. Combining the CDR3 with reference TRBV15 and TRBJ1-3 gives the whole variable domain DAMVIQNPRYQVTQFGKPVTLSCSQTLNHNVMYWYQQKSSQAPKLLFHYYDKDFNNEADTPDNFQSRRPNTSFCFLDIRSPGLGDTAMYLCATSSYETSGNTIYFGEGSWLTVV.